The 13 T cell receptor beta chains reported below all come from one sample, sequenced in a study of T cell responses to AZD1222 COVID-19 vaccine. Libraries were prepared by immunoSEQ multiplex PCR; TCRdb keeps only in-frame clonotypes and omits some of them. The repertoire holds about 120,000 clones, with 90% as singletons. The sample consisted of peripheral blood, taken 28 days after the second dose of the MenACWY control vaccine. The receptor set was obtained from an adult who received the MenACWY meningococcal vaccine as a control.

The rearrangement uses TRBV6-1 and TRBJ1-5, with D perhaps matching TRBD1 (5 bases). The CDR3 runs 17 residues. Germline V gene sequence: CDR1 MNHNS, CDR2 SASEGT. Between the trimmed V and J ends, which lost 4 bases and 2 bases, there was a span of 18 bases. The CDR3 coding sequence is TGTGCCAGCAGTGCCTCTTGGGGGGGTGAAGGCAATCAGCCCCAGCATTTT. The encoded protein is CASSASWGGEGNQPQHF.

The rearrangement uses TRBV4-1 and TRBJ1-4; TRBD1 aligns across 8 bases. V was clipped by 4 bases and J by 0 bases; unmatched bases: 22. The germline V gene has CDR1 MGHRA and CDR2 YSYEKL. The CDR3 contains 22 residues. The CDR3: CASSLEERGRTGSLATNEKLFF. The CDR3 DNA is TGCGCCAGCAGCCTTGAAGAACGAGGTCGGACAGGGAGCTTGGCAACTAATGAAAAACTGTTTTTT.

The chain combines TRBV7-2 with TRBJ2-2; TRBD1 matches at 7 bases. V gave up 1 base and J gave up 5 bases; unmatched junction bases: 4. This CDR3 spans 15 amino acids. CDR1 SGHTA and CDR2 FQGNSA come from the germline V gene. CDR3 protein: CASSLGQGHTGELFF. CDR3 DNA sequence: TGTGCCAGCAGCTTAGGACAGGGTCATACCGGGGAGCTGTTTTTT.

This clone was detected only once. The J gene is TRBJ2-3, the V gene TRBV19; 7 bases are shared with TRBD1. CDR1 and CDR2 from the germline V gene are LNHDA and SQIVND (reference sequence). The trim removed 10 bases at V and 0 bases at J, leaving 10 bases unmatched. This CDR3 spans 15 amino acids. This chain's CDR3 is CANTPGQVSTDTQYF. Written as DNA, the CDR3 is TGTGCCAATACTCCCGGACAGGTTAGCACAGATACGCAGTATTTT. The full variable domain, its missing parts supplied by reference TRBV19 and TRBJ2-3, is DGGITQSPKYLFRKEGQNVTLSCEQNLNHDAMYWYRQDPGQGLRLIYYSQIVNDFQKGDIAEGYSVSREKKESFPLTVTSAQKNPTAFYLCANTPGQVSTDTQYFGPGTRLTVL.

CDR3 protein: CASSQDSGTGLGWGYTF. The CDR3 DNA is TGTGCCAGCAGCCAAGACAGTGGGACAGGGTTGGGATGGGGCTACACCTTC. The chain couples TRBV4-2 to TRBJ1-2; 9 bases line up with TRBD1. The germline V gene encodes CDR1 LGHNA and CDR2 YNFKEQ. The CDR3 loop spans 17 amino acids. V lost 0 bases and J lost 8; bases outside the gene matches: 13.

The chain combines TRBV5-4 with TRBJ2-7; D perhaps matches TRBD2 (6 bases). Trimming removed 1 base from V and 6 bases from J, with 14 bases in between. This CDR3 has 14 amino acids. Germline values: CDR1 SGHNT, CDR2 YYREEE (reference sequence). CDR3 sequence: CASSLQGGATEQYV. CDR3 sequence (DNA): TGTGCCAGCAGCTTGCAAGGCGGGGCCACCGAGCAGTACGTC.

J is TRBJ2-1 and V is TRBV12-3 or TRBV12-4, with D perhaps TRBD2 (5 bases). Trimming cost V 6 bases and J 4 bases, with 10 bases left between them. The length of the CDR3 is 13 residues. The DNA of the CDR3 is TGTGCCAGCAGCTCGGGATATTACAATGAGCAGTTCTTC. It translates to CASSSGYYNEQFF.

Only one count was recorded for this clone. The rearrangement uses TRBV6-2 or TRBV6-3 and TRBJ1-1, with 8 bases identical to TRBD1. From germline, CDR1 is MNHEY and CDR2 SVGEGT. The CDR3 runs to 16 residues. Unmatched junction bases numbered 9, after V lost 5 bases and J lost 1 base. This CDR3 is CASSTTTTGENTEAFF. CDR3 nucleotide sequence: TGTGCCAGCAGTACAACCACGACAGGGGAGAACACTGAAGCTTTCTTT.

In this sample, this clone turned up once. V is TRBV4-2 and J is TRBJ2-5; either TRBD1 or TRBD2 may supply D (5 bases each). The V end lost 0 bases, the J end lost 6 bases, and 8 bases lay between the germline ends. This CDR3 has 13 amino acids. Germline assignment: CDR1 LGHNA and CDR2 YNFKEQ. The DNA for the CDR3 is TGTGCCAGCAGCCAAGAATGGGGACAGACCCAGTACTTC. It specifies CASSQEWGQTQYF.

The J gene is TRBJ2-5, the V gene TRBV5-4; the match to TRBD2 covers 9 bases. CDR3 length: 14 residues. The junction had 4 bases not matched to a gene; V was cut back by 4 bases and J by 3 bases. CDR1 and CDR2 (germline): SGHNT, YYREEE (reference sequence). This chain's CDR3 is CASSVRLAEETQYF. Written as DNA, the CDR3 is TGTGCCAGCAGCGTAAGACTAGCGGAAGAGACCCAGTACTTC.

The V gene is TRBV5-1, the J gene TRBJ1-1, with D tentatively TRBD1 (6 bases). The V end was cut by 2 bases, the J end by 6 bases, with 20 bases between. Germline V CDR1 and CDR2: SGHRS, YFSETQ. This CDR3 region has 16 residues. The CDR3 nucleotides read TGCGCCAGCAGCTTCGGACAGACTTTGCCCAGGGCTGAAGCTTTCTTT. This gives the protein CASSFGQTLPRAEAFF. Full variable domain (missing parts from reference TRBV5-1 and TRBJ1-1): KAGVTQTPRYLIKTRGQQVTLSCSPISGHRSVSWYQQTPGQGLQFLFEYFSETQRNKGNFPGRFSGRQFSNSRSEMNVSTLELGDSALYLCASSFGQTLPRAEAFFGQGTRLTVV.

The rearrangement uses TRBV28 and TRBJ2-2; 7 nucleotides line up with TRBD2. Germline V gene data show CDR1 as MDHEN and CDR2 as SYDVKM. This CDR3 region has 16 residues. With 3 bases clipped from V and 8 bases from J, the junction kept 12 bases outside the gene matches. The CDR3 is CASSLPTSLGGGELFF. CDR3 DNA sequence: TGTGCCAGCAGTTTGCCGACTAGCCTAGGCGGGGGGGAGCTGTTTTTT.

The CDR3 nucleotides are TGTGCCAGCAGCCCAAATGGACAGTATGGCTACACCTTC. It codes for CASSPNGQYGYTF. This chain connects TRBV3-1 (or the pseudogene TRBV3-2) to TRBJ1-2; D is perhaps TRBD1 (6 bases). This CDR3 region has 13 residues. From germline, CDR1 is LGHDT and CDR2 YNNKEL (reference sequence). The ends were cut back, 4 bases at V and 5 bases at J, with 11 bases in the middle.